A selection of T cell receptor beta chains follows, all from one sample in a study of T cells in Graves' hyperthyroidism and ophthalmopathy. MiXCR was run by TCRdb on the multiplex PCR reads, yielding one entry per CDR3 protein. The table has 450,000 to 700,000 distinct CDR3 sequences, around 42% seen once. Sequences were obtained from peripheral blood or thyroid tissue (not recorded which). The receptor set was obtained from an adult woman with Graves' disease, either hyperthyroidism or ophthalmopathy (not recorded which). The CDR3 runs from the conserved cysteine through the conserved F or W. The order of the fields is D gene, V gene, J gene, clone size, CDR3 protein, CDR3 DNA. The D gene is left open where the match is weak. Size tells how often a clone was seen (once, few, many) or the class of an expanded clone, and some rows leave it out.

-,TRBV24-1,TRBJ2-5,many,CATSDSNREETQYF,TGTGCCACCAGTGATTCCAACAGGGAAGAGACCCAGTACTTC
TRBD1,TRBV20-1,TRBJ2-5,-,CSAYDRGSNQPQYF,TGCAGTGCCTATGACAGGGGAAGCAATCAGCCCCAGTACTTC
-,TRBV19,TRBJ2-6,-,CASINGRGYSGANVLTF,TGTGCCAGTATCAATGGGAGGGGGTACTCTGGGGCCAACGTCCTGACTTTC
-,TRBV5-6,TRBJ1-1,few,CASSYGTTHIPLF,TGTGCCAGCAGCTACGGGACAACCCATATCCCACTCTTT
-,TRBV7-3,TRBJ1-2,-,CASSAGREIEGYTF,TGTGCCAGCAGCGCGGGGCGAGAGATAGAAGGCTACACCTTC
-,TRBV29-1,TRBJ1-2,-,CSVEVRDDYGYTF,TGCAGCGTCGAAGTCCGGGACGACTATGGCTACACCTTC
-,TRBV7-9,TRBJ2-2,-,CASRAADSTGELFF,TGTGCCAGCAGGGCGGCAGATAGCACCGGGGAGCTGTTTTTT
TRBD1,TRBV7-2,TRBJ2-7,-,CASSNFRDRAYEQYF,TGTGCCAGCAGCAACTTCCGGGACAGAGCCTACGAGCAGTACTTC
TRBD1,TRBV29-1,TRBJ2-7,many,CSVQGQGSSYEQYF,TGCAGCGTTCAGGGACAGGGGAGTTCCTACGAGCAGTACTTC
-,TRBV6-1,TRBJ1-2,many,CASSEGPAKTNYGYTF,TGTGCCAGCAGTGAAGGCCCGGCGAAGACTAACTATGGCTACACCTTC
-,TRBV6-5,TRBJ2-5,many,CASSVRRDGETQYF,TGTGCCAGCAGCGTCCGCAGGGACGGGGAGACCCAGTACTTC
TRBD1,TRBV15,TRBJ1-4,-,CATRGTGVEKLFF,TGTGCCACCAGGGGGACAGGGGTTGAAAAACTGTTTTTT
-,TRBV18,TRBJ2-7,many,CASSPGRDDEQYF,TGTGCCAGCTCACCCGGTAGGGACGACGAGCAGTACTTC
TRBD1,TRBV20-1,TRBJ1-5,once,CSASSARQGRNQPQHF,TGCAGTGCCAGCAGCGCCCGACAGGGACGAAATCAGCCCCAGCATTTT
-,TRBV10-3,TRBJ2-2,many,CAISESMSNTGELFF,TGTGCCATCAGTGAGTCGATGTCGAACACCGGGGAGCTGTTTTTT
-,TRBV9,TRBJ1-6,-,CASSVEAGDGSPLHF,TGTGCCAGCAGCGTAGAGGCAGGGGATGGGTCACCCCTCCACTTT
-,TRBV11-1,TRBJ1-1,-,CASSQEDERTEAFF,TGTGCCAGCAGCCAAGAAGACGAACGGACTGAAGCTTTCTTT